These T cell receptor beta chains were read from a single sample in a study of shared clonotypes between healthy human individuals. Generated by immunoSEQ multiplex PCR, the TCRdb table keeps only in-frame clones and is missing some. The sample yields around 1.9 million clones, roughly 93% seen once. The sequencing sample was made of naive CD8+ T cells from PBMCs. The origin of the receptors is a man aged 18 to 30 in good health. Some clones in this sample may be carry-over from other donors' samples. CDR3s include the opening cysteine and the closing phenylalanine or tryptophan. The order of the fields is CDR3 DNA, CDR3 protein, J gene, V gene, clone size, D gene. D genes are given only for firm matches. Not all rows give a size; the values are once, few, many and, for expanded clones, a class.

TGTGCCAGCAGCAAAAGAAGGACGGATACCCAGCCCCAGCATTTT	CASSKRRTDTQPQHF	TRBJ1-5	TRBV21-1	-	-
TGTGCCAGCAGCAAAGATGCGGTTAATCAGCCCCAGCATTTT	CASSKDAVNQPQHF	TRBJ1-5	TRBV21-1	-	-
TGTGCCAGCAGTTACGTGCAGGGGCAGAACGAGCAGTACTTC	CASSYVQGQNEQYF	TRBJ2-7	TRBV6-5	-	-
TGTGCCAGTAGTATAGCGGGAGGGCCAAGAAATGAGCAGTTCTTC	CASSIAGGPRNEQFF	TRBJ2-1	TRBV19	-	TRBD2
TGCGCCAGCAGCGGGGATGACTATGGCTACACCTTC	CASSGDDYGYTF	TRBJ1-2	TRBV5-1	-	-
TGTGCCAGCAGCCTCGCAGCCTTCCATCCTTCTGGGGCCAACGTCCTGACTTTC	CASSLAAFHPSGANVLTF	TRBJ2-6	TRBV7-9	-	-
TGTGCCAGCACACCTAAGCTGTTTTTT	CASTPKLFF	TRBJ2-2	TRBV7-9	-	-
TGTGCCAGCAGTTTTACGGGGGTTAGCCAGCCCCAGCATTTT	CASSFTGVSQPQHF	TRBJ1-5	TRBV27	-	-
TGTGCCAGCAGCGTAGGACCTCCTCAGTTCGGCTACACCTTC	CASSVGPPQFGYTF	TRBJ1-2	TRBV9	-	-
TGTGCCAGCTCACTACTCCCCCCCGGGACAGGGGCTCAAGAGACCCAGTACTTC	CASSLLPPGTGAQETQYF	TRBJ2-5	TRBV18	-	TRBD1
TGTGCCAGCAGTTTATCCTGGGGGCCTCTTGAGCAGTACTTC	CASSLSWGPLEQYF	TRBJ2-7	TRBV27	few	-
TGTGCCAGCAGTTTAGCGGGGATCCACAATGAGCAGTTCTTC	CASSLAGIHNEQFF	TRBJ2-1	TRBV27	-	-
TGCGCCAGCAGCCAGGTCGATGAGCAGTTCTTC	CASSQVDEQFF	TRBJ2-1	TRBV4-1	-	-
TGTGCCAGCAGGGCGGACAGGACGCCCCAGCATTTT	CASRADRTPQHF	TRBJ1-5	TRBV7-9	few	TRBD1
TGTGCCAGCAGCTACCCGGGAGGGCGCACAGATACGCAGTATTTT	CASSYPGGRTDTQYF	TRBJ2-3	TRBV7-2	once	TRBD2
TGTGCCAGCAGCCAGTCGGGGCTAACCTACGAGCAGTACTTC	CASSQSGLTYEQYF	TRBJ2-7	TRBV14	once	-
TGTGCCAGCAGACAGGACAAACGGGACACTGAAGCTTTCTTT	CASRQDKRDTEAFF	TRBJ1-1	TRBV2	-	-
TGTGCCATGACGACAGGGCGAACCGGGGAGCTGTTTTTT	CAMTTGRTGELFF	TRBJ2-2	TRBV2	-	TRBD1
TGTGCCAGCAGTCAGGCCGGGTTTCATCAGCCCCAGCATTTT	CASSQAGFHQPQHF	TRBJ1-5	TRBV4-2	few	-
TGTGCCAGCACGACCCAATCTAGGTACAATGAGCAGTTCTTC	CASTTQSRYNEQFF	TRBJ2-1	TRBV28	few	-
TGTGCCATCAGTGAGGTAGGGAAAGGCTACGAGCAGTACTTC	CAISEVGKGYEQYF	TRBJ2-7	TRBV10-3	-	-
TGTGCCAGCAGTTTATCGGGCGGGTCGATTAACTATGGCTACACCTTC	CASSLSGGSINYGYTF	TRBJ1-2	TRBV27	-	-
TGTGCCAGCAGCGTATCGGGGCTAGAAGATACGCAGTATTTT	CASSVSGLEDTQYF	TRBJ2-3	TRBV9	-	-
TGTGCCAGCAGCTTAGGACGATTCACTAGCGGGCAATCCTACGAGCAGTACTTC	CASSLGRFTSGQSYEQYF	TRBJ2-7	TRBV11-2	-	TRBD2
TGTGCCAGCAGCTCCCCAGGGAGCTACGAGCAGTACTTC	CASSSPGSYEQYF	TRBJ2-7	TRBV5-8	-	-
TGTGCCAGCAGTTTCGCCGAGGATAGCAATCAGCCCCAGCATTTT	CASSFAEDSNQPQHF	TRBJ1-5	TRBV28	-	-
TGTGCCAGCAGCTACGGACCGAACACCGGGGAGCTGTTTTTT	CASSYGPNTGELFF	TRBJ2-2	TRBV7-9	-	-
TGTGCCAGCAGCTTAGTTCAGCCGAACACTGAAGCTTTCTTT	CASSLVQPNTEAFF	TRBJ1-1	TRBV7-9	-	-
TGTGCCAGCAGCGGTCGGGGGGTCACCCCGGGAGGTGGATACGAGCAGTACTTC	CASSGRGVTPGGGYEQYF	TRBJ2-7	TRBV7-9	-	TRBD2
TGTGCCAGCAGTTTAGCGGGGGGCCAGCCAGATACGCAGTATTTT	CASSLAGGQPDTQYF	TRBJ2-3	TRBV28	-	TRBD2
TGTGCCAGCAGCTTAGGGGGACAGGGGGCATTTTCCTACGAGCAGTACTTC	CASSLGGQGAFSYEQYF	TRBJ2-7	TRBV7-6	-	TRBD1
TGTGCCACCAGCACGGGACTAGCGGGAGTGTCAGATACGCAGTATTTT	CATSTGLAGVSDTQYF	TRBJ2-3	TRBV15	-	TRBD2
TGTGCCAGCAGCTTGGGGGCAGTACAGGTCACCTTCACAGATACGCAGTATTTT	CASSLGAVQVTFTDTQYF	TRBJ2-3	TRBV5-6	-	-
TGTGCCAGCAGTTACTCGACTAGCGGGAGTATAAGTGAGCAGTTCTTC	CASSYSTSGSISEQFF	TRBJ2-1	TRBV6-5	-	TRBD2
TGCGCCAGCAGCTCGGTCTATGGCTACACCTTC	CASSSVYGYTF	TRBJ1-2	TRBV5-1	-	-
TGTGCCAGCAGCTACATGGGTGAAAAACTGTTTTTT	CASSYMGEKLFF	TRBJ1-4	TRBV6-6	-	-
TGTGCCAGCAGCTTAGCCCGCGGGCCAAGCACAGATACGCAGTATTTT	CASSLARGPSTDTQYF	TRBJ2-3	TRBV11-2	-	-
TGTGCCAGCAGTTACTCAAGACAGGGGCTCATCTATGGCTACACCTTC	CASSYSRQGLIYGYTF	TRBJ1-2	TRBV6-5	-	TRBD1
TGTGCCAGCAGTTTATCGGTCAGGGGTAGCACAGATACGCAGTATTTT	CASSLSVRGSTDTQYF	TRBJ2-3	TRBV27	-	-
TGTGCCAGCAGTCCCGACAGGGGTGGGTACGAGCAGTACTTC	CASSPDRGGYEQYF	TRBJ2-7	TRBV27	-	TRBD1
TGTGCCAGCAGCTTCCCGGTGGGGGGGCTGGCTAATGAAAAACTGTTTTTT	CASSFPVGGLANEKLFF	TRBJ1-4	TRBV7-9	-	-
TGTGCCAGCAGGCCCCCGGGACACTACTATGGCTACACCTTC	CASRPPGHYYGYTF	TRBJ1-2	TRBV6-5	-	-
TGTGCCAGCAGCCATACCGGCCTATTAAACACTGAAGCTTTCTTT	CASSHTGLLNTEAFF	TRBJ1-1	TRBV27	-	-
TGTGCCAGCAGCTTGTTATCAGGGCCCTACGAGCAGTACTTC	CASSLLSGPYEQYF	TRBJ2-7	TRBV5-8	-	-
TGTGCCAGCAGTTTGTTTCGCAATTTAGCCAAAAACATTCAGTACTTC	CASSLFRNLAKNIQYF	TRBJ2-4	TRBV28	-	-
TGTGCCAGCAGCTTCGATGAGCAGTTCTTC	CASSFDEQFF	TRBJ2-1	TRBV7-9	-	-
TGTGCCAGCAGTGGGTACAATGAGCAGTTCTTC	CASSGYNEQFF	TRBJ2-1	TRBV2	-	-